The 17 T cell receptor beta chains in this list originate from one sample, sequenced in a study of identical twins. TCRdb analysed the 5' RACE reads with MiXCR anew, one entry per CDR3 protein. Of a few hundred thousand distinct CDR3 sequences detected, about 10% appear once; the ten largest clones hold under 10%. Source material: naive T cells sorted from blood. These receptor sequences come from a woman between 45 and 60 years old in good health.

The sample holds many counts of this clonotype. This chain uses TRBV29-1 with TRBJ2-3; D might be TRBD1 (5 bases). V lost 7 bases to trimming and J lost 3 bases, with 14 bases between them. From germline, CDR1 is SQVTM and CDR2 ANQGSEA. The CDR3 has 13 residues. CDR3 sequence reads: CSAGVQGTDTQYF. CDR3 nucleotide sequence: TGCAGCGCCGGAGTTCAGGGAACAGATACGCAGTATTTT.

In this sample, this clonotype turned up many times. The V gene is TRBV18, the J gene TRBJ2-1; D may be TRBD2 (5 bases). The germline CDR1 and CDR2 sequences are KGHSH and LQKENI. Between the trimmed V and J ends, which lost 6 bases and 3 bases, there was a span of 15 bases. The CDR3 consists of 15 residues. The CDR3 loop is CASSTAGSFYNEQFF. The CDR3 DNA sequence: TGTGCCAGCTCCACCGCGGGTAGCTTCTACAATGAGCAGTTCTTC.

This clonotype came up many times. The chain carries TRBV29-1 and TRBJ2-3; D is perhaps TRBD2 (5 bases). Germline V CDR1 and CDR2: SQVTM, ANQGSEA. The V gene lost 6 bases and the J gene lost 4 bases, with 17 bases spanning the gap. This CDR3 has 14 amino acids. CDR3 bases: TGCAGCGTACTACTAGAGGTGGGCCCAGATACGCAGTATTTT. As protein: CSVLLEVGPDTQYF.

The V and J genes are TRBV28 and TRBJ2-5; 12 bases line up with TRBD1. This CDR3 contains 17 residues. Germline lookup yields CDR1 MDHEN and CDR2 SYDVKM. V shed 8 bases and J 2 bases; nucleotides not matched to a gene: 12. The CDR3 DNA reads TGTGCCAGCGAAATGGGACAGGGGGCGCGAGGGCAAGAGACCCAGTACTTC. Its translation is CASEMGQGARGQETQYF. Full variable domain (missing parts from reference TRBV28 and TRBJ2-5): DVKVTQSSRYLVKRTGEKVFLECVQDMDHENMFWYRQDPGLGLRLIYFSYDVKMKEKGDIPEGYSVSREKKERFSLILESASTNQTSMYLCASEMGQGARGQETQYFGPGTRLLVL.

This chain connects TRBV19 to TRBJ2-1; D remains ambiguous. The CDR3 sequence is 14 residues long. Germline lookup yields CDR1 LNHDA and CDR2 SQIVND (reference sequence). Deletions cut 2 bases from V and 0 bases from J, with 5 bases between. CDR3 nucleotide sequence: TGTGCCAGTAGTATACGGGTCTCCTACAATGAGCAGTTCTTC. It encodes CASSIRVSYNEQFF.

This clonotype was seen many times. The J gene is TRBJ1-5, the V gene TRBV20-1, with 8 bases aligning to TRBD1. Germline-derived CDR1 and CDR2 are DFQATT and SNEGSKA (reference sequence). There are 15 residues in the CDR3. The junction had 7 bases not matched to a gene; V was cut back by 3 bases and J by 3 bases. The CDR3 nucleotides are TGCAGTGCTAGTCCGGGACAGGCTATCAATCAGCCCCAGCATTTT. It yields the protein CSASPGQAINQPQHF.

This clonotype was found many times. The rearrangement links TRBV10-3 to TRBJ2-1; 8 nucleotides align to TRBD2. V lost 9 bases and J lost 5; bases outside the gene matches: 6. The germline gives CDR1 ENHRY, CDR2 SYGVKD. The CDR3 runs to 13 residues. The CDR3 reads CAITGTSNNEQFF. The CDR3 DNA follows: TGTGCCATAACCGGGACTAGTAACAATGAGCAGTTCTTC.

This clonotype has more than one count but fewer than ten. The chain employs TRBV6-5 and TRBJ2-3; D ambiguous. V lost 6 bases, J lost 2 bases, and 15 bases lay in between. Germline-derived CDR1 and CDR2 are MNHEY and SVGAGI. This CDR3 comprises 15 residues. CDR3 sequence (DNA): TGTGCCAGCAGCCCTTTCAGCCGGGCCACAGATACGCAGTATTTT. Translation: CASSPFSRATDTQYF.

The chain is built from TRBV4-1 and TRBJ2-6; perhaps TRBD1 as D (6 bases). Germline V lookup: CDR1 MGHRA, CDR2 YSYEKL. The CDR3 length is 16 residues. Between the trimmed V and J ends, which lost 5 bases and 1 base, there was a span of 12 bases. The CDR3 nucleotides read TGCGCCAGCAGCGGCAGGGGTCTTTCTGGGGCCAACGTCCTGACTTTC. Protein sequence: CASSGRGLSGANVLTF.

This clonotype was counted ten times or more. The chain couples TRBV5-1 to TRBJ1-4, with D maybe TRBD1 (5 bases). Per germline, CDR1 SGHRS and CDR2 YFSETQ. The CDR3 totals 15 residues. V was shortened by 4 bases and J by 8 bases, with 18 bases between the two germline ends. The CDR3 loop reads CASSARDGRPEKLFF. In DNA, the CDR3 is TGCGCCAGCAGCGCCCGGGACGGCCGTCCAGAAAAACTGTTTTTT. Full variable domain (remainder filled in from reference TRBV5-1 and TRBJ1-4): KAGVTQTPRYLIKTRGQQVTLSCSPISGHRSVSWYQQTPGQGLQFLFEYFSETQRNKGNFPGRFSGRQFSNSRSEMNVSTLELGDSALYLCASSARDGRPEKLFFGSGTQLSVL.

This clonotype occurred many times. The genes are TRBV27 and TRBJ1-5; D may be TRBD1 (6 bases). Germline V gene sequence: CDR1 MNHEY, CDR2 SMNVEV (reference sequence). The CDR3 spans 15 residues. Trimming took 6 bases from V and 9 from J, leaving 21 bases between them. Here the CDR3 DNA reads TGTGCCAGCAGCCCGGCACAGGGAACCTTTTTGCCCCAGCATTTT. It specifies CASSPAQGTFLPQHF.

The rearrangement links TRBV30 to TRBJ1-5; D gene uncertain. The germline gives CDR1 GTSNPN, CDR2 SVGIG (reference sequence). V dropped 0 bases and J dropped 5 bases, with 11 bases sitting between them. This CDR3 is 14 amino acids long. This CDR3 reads CAWSVLTIHQPQHF. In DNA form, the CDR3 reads TGTGCCTGGAGTGTACTAACGATTCATCAGCCCCAGCATTTT.

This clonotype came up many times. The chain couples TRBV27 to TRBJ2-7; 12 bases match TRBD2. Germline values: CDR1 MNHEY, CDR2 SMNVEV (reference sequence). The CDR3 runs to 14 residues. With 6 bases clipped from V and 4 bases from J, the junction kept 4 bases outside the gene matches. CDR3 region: CASSLTSGGYEQYF. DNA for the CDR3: TGTGCCAGCAGCTTGACTAGCGGGGGATACGAGCAGTACTTC.

CDR3 region: CASSLQSGANVLTF. CDR3 in DNA: TGCGCCAGCAGCTTACAATCTGGGGCCAACGTCCTGACTTTC. The chain combines TRBV5-1 with TRBJ2-6; D is ambiguous. The CDR3 consists of 14 residues. The germline V gene has CDR1 SGHRS and CDR2 YFSETQ. The V end lost 2 bases, the J end lost 1 base, and 4 bases lay between the germline ends.

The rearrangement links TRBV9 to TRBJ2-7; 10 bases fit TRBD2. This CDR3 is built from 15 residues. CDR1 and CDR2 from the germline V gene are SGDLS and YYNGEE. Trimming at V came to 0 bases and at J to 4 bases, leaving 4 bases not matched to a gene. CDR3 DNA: TGTGCCAGCAGCGTAGGGCTAGCGGGAGATTACGAGCAGTACTTC. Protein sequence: CASSVGLAGDYEQYF.

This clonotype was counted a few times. CDR3 amino acids: CASSTIPRDREYEQYF. Written as DNA, the CDR3 is TGCGCCAGCAGCACAATACCCCGGGACAGGGAATACGAGCAGTACTTC. The rearrangement joins TRBV5-1 to TRBJ2-7; 9 bases match TRBD1. Germline CDR1 and CDR2: SGHRS and YFSETQ. Trimming took 4 bases from V and 4 from J; bases not matched to a gene: 12. This CDR3 region has 16 residues.

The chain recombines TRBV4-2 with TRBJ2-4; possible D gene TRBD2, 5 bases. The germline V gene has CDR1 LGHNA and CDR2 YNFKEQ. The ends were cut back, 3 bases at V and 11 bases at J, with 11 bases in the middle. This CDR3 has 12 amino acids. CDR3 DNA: TGTGCCAGCAGCCATCGCGGGTCATTTCAGTACTTC. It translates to CASSHRGSFQYF.